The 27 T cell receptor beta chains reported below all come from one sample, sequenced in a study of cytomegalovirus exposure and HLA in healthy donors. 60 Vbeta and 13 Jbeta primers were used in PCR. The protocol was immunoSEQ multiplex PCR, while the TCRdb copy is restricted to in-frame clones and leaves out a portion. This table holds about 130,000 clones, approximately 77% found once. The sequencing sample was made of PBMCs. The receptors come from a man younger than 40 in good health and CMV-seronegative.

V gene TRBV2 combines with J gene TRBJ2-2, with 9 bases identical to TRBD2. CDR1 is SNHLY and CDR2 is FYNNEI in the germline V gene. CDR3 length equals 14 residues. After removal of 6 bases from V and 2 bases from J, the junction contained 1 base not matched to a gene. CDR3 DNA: TGTGCCAGCAGGGGACTAGCCAACACCGGGGAGCTGTTTTTT. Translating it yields CASRGLANTGELFF.

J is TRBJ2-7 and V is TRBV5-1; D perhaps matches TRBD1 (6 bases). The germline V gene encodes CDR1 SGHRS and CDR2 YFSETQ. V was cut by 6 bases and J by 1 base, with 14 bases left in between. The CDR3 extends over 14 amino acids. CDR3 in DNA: TGCGCCAGCATGTGGGGGCAAACTTCCTACGAGCAGTACTTC. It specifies CASMWGQTSYEQYF.

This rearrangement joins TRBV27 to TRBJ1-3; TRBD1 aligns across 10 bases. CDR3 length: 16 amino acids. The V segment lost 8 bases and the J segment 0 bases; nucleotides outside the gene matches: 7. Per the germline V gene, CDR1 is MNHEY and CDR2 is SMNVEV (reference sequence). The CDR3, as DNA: TGTGCCAGCGGCAGACAGGGGGCCAGCTCTGGAAACACCATATATTTT. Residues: CASGRQGASSGNTIYF.

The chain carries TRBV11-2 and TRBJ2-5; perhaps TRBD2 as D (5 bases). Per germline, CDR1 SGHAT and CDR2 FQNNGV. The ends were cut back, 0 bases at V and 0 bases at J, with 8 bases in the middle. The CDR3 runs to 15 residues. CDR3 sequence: CASSLDWRNQETQYF. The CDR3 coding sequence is TGTGCCAGCAGCTTAGATTGGAGGAACCAAGAGACCCAGTACTTC.

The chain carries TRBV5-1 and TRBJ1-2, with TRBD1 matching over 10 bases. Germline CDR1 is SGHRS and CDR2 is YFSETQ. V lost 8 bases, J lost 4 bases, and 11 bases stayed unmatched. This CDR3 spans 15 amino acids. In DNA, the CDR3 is TGCGCCAGGATTCTGTCGACAGGGGGCTTCTATGGCTACACCTTC. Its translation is CARILSTGGFYGYTF. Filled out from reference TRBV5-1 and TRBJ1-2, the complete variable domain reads KAGVTQTPRYLIKTRGQQVTLSCSPISGHRSVSWYQQTPGQGLQFLFEYFSETQRNKGNFPGRFSGRQFSNSRSEMNVSTLELGDSALYLCARILSTGGFYGYTFGSGTRLTVV.

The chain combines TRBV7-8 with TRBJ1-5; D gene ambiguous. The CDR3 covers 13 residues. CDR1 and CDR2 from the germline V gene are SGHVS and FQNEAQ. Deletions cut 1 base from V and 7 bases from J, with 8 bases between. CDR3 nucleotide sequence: TGTGCCAGCAGCTTAGACAGAAGACAGCCCCAGCATTTT. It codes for CASSLDRRQPQHF.

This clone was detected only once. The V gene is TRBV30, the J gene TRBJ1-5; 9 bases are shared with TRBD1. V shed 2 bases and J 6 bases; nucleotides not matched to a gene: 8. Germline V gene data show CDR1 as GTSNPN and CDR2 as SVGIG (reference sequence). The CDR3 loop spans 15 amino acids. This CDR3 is CAWSSGTGRGQPQHF. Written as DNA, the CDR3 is TGTGCCTGGAGTTCTGGGACAGGGAGAGGTCAGCCCCAGCATTTT.

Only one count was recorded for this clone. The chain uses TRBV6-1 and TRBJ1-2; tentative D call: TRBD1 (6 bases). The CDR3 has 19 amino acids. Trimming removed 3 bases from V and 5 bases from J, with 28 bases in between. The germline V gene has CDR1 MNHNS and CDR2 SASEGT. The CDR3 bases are TGTGCCAGCAGTGATGAGTCTGACTATCAGGGGACATATTTGTATGGCTACACCTTC. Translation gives CASSDESDYQGTYLYGYTF.

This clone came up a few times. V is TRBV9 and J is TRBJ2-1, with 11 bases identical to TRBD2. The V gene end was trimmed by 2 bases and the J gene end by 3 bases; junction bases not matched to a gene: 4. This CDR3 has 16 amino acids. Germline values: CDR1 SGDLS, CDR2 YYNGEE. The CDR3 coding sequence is TGTGCCAGCAGCGTGGGTAGCGGGAGGGGCTACAATGAGCAGTTCTTC. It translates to CASSVGSGRGYNEQFF.

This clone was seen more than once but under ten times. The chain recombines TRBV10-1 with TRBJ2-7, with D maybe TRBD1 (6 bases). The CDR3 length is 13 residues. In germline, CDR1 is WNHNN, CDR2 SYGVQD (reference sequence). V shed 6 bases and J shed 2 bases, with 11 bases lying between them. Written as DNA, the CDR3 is TGCGCCAGCAGCTACGGACAGACCTACGAGCAGTACTTC. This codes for CASSYGQTYEQYF.

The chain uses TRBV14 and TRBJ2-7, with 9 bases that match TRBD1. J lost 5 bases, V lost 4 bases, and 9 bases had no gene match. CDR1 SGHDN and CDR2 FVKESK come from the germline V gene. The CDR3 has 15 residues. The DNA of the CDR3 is TGTGCCAGCAGCCTCCCGGGGACAGGGTCTCACGAGCAGTACTTC. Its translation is CASSLPGTGSHEQYF.

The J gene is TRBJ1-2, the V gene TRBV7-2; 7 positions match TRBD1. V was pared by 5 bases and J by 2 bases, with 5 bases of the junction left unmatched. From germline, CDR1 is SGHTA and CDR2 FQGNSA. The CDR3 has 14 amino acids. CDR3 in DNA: TGTGCCAGCAGCCCGGACAGGCGCAACTATGGCTACACCTTC. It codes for CASSPDRRNYGYTF.

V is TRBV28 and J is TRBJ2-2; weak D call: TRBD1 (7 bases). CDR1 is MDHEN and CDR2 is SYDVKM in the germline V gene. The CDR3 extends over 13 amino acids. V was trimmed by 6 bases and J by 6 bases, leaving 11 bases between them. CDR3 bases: TGTGCCAGCAGCCGCAGGGGGGCCGGGGAGCTGTTTTTT. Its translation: CASSRRGAGELFF.

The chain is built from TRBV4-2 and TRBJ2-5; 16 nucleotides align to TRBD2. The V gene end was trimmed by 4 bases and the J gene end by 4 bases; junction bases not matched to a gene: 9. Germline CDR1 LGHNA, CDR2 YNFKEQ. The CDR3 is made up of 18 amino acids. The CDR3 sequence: CASSLRGLAGGGGETQYF. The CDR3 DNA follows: TGTGCCAGCAGCCTGAGGGGACTAGCGGGAGGGGGGGGAGAGACCCAGTACTTC.

The CDR3 loop reads CASTVDRGYGYTF. The CDR3 DNA is TGTGCCAGCACCGTAGACAGGGGCTATGGCTACACCTTC. The chain carries TRBV6-1 and TRBJ1-2, with 8 bases identical to TRBD1. The CDR3 sequence is 13 residues long. The V gene end was trimmed by 7 bases and the J gene end by 4 bases; junction bases not matched to a gene: 5. CDR1 is MNHNS, CDR2 SASEGT, per germline.

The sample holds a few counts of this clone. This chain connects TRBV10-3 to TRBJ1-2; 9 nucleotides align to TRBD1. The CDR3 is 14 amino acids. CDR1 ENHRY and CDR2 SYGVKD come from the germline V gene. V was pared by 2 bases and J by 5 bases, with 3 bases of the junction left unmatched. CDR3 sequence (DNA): TGTGCCATCAGTGAGAGGGGACAGGGATATGGCTACACCTTC. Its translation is CAISERGQGYGYTF.

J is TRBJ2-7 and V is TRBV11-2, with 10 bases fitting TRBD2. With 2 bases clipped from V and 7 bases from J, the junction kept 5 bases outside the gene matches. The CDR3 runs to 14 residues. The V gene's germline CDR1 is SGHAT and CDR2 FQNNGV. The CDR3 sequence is CASSLRLAGVEQYF. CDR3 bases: TGTGCCAGCAGCTTAAGGCTAGCGGGAGTTGAGCAGTACTTC.

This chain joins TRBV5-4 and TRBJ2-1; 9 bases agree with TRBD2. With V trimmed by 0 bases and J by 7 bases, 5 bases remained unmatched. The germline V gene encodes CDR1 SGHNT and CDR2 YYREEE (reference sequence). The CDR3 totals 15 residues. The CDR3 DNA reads TGTGCCAGCAGCTTGGTAGCGGGAGTCCGGAATGAGCAGTTCTTC. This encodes CASSLVAGVRNEQFF. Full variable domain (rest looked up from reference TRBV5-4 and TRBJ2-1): ETGVTQSPTHLIKTRGQQVTLRCSSQSGHNTVSWYQQALGQGPQFIFQYYREEENGRGNFPPRFSGLQFPNYSSELNVNALELDDSALYLCASSLVAGVRNEQFFGPGTRLTVL.

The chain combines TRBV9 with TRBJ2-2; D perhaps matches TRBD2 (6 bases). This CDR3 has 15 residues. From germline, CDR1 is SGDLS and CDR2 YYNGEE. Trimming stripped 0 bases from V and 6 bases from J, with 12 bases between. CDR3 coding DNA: TGTGCCAGCAGCGTAGAAGCGGGTTACCCCGGGGAGCTGTTTTTT. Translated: CASSVEAGYPGELFF.

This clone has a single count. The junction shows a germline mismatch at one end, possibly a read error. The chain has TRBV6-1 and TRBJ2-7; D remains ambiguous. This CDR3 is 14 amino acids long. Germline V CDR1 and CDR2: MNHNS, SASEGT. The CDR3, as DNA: TGTGCCAGCACTGACCGAGATTCTTCCTCCGAGCAGTACTTC. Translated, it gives CASTDRDSSSEQYF.

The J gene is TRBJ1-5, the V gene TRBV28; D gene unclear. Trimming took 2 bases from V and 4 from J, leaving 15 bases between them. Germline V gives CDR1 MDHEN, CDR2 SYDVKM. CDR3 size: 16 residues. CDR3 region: CASSLGSPGSNQPQHF. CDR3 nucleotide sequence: TGTGCCAGCAGTTTAGGGTCCCCAGGCTCAAATCAGCCCCAGCATTTT.

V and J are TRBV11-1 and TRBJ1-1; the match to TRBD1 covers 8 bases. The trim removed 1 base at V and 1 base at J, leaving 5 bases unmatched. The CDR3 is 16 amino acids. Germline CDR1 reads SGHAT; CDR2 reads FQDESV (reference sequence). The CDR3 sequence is CASSLGPTGANTEAFF. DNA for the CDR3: TGTGCCAGCAGCTTAGGCCCGACAGGGGCGAACACTGAAGCTTTCTTT.

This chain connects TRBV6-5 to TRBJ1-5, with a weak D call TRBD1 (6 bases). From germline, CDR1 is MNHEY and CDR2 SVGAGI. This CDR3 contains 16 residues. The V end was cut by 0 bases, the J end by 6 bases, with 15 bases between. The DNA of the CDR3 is TGTGCCAGCAGTTACTCGTACAGGGCTGTGGGTCAGCCCCAGCATTTT. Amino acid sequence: CASSYSYRAVGQPQHF.

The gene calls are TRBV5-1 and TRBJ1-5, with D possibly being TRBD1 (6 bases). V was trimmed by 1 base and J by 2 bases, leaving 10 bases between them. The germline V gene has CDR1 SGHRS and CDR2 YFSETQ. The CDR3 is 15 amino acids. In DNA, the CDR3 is TGCGCCAGCAGCTTGATAGGGGGGGGCAATCAGCCCCAGCATTTT. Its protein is CASSLIGGGNQPQHF.

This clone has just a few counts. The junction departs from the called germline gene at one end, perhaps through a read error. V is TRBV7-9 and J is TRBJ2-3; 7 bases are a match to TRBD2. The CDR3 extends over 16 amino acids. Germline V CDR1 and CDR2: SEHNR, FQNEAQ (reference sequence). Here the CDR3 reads CASSLALAASTDTQYF. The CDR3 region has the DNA TGTGCCAGCAGCCTAGCGCTAGCGGCTAGCACAGATACGCAGTATTTT.

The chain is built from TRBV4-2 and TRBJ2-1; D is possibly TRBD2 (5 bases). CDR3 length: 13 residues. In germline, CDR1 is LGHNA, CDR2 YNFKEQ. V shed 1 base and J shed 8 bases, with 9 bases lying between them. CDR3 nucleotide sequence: TGTGCCAGCAGCCAAGGGTTGCGGGATGAGCAGTTCTTC. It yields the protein CASSQGLRDEQFF.

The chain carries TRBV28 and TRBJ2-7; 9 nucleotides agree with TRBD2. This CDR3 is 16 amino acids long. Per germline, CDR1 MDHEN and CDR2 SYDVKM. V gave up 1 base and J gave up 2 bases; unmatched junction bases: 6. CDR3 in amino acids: CASSLSGSGSPYEQYF. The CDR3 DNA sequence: TGTGCCAGCAGTTTATCCGGTAGCGGGAGTCCCTACGAGCAGTACTTC. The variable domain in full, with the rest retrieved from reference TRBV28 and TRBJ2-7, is DVKVTQSSRYLVKRTGEKVFLECVQDMDHENMFWYRQDPGLGLRLIYFSYDVKMKEKGDIPEGYSVSREKKERFSLILESASTNQTSMYLCASSLSGSGSPYEQYFGPGTRLTVT.